This TCR beta chain was identified during a study of cytomegalovirus exposure and HLA in healthy donors. Notes on this clone: Its target is unknown.

Findings and limits, study-wide: Among TCR beta chains, those listed as cytomegalovirus-associated numbered around 160. Reports credit the classifier with highly specific, highly sensitive diagnosis of cytomegalovirus status.

Repertoires were generated with immunoSEQ multiplex PCR, while TCRdb's copy carries only in-frame clones and drops some. In the table there are around 190,000 clones, more than 70% of which are singletons. This sequence was found in a woman between 18 and 30 years old in good health and CMV-seronegative. Material for sequencing was PBMCs.

The CDR3 loop reads CASRLDRVDEQYF. The CDR3 region has the DNA TGCGCCAGCAGACTCGACAGGGTGGACGAGCAGTACTTC. The chain carries TRBV5-1 and TRBJ2-7; 7 bases are a match to TRBD1. The germline V gene encodes CDR1 SGHRS and CDR2 YFSETQ. The CDR3 spans 13 residues. After removal of 5 bases from V and 5 bases from J, the junction contained 7 bases not matched to a gene.